Listed below are T cell receptor beta chains from one sample, sequenced in a study of beta chain features in type 1 diabetes. Only in-frame clones appear in the TCRdb table, and some are missing; sequencing was by immunoSEQ multiplex PCR. The sample includes approximately 90,000 clones, 25% to 35% of them seen just once. The specimen sequenced was stem cell memory CD4+ T cells from blood. Every receptor here comes from a woman younger than 30 in good health. Both conserved end residues are part of each CDR3.

v_call: TRBV30
j_call: TRBJ2-1
cdr3_aa: CAWRETGYNEQFF

v_call: TRBV27
j_call: TRBJ1-6
cdr3_aa: CASSFDRGLSPLHF

v_call: TRBV7-2
j_call: TRBJ2-5
cdr3_aa: CASSTPSGRNGETQYF

v_call: TRBV12-5
j_call: TRBJ2-1
cdr3_aa: CASGSDGRQFF

v_call: TRBV19
j_call: TRBJ1-1
cdr3_aa: CASSPIRTVTEAFF

v_call: TRBV7-9
j_call: TRBJ1-2
cdr3_aa: CASSSQIGTGAHGYTF

v_call: TRBV5-1
j_call: TRBJ2-2
cdr3_aa: CASSLLLAGTTGELFF

v_call: TRBV5-6
j_call: TRBJ2-7
cdr3_aa: CASSLGGGSWSYEQYF

v_call: TRBV7-2
j_call: TRBJ1-1
cdr3_aa: CASSPISRDTEAFF

v_call: TRBV18
j_call: TRBJ1-1
cdr3_aa: CASSPRTEMNTEAFF

v_call: TRBV2
j_call: TRBJ2-2
cdr3_aa: CASSGTRLAGELFF

v_call: TRBV11-2
j_call: TRBJ2-1
cdr3_aa: CASSLDLGGANEQFF

v_call: TRBV12-5
j_call: TRBJ2-1
cdr3_aa: CASGGIQGSSYNEQFF

v_call: TRBV5-4
j_call: TRBJ1-1
cdr3_aa: CASRFGTGGRGTEAFF

v_call: TRBV2
j_call: TRBJ2-1
cdr3_aa: CANTSVHSYNEQFF

v_call: TRBV10-3
j_call: TRBJ1-6
cdr3_aa: CAISPGALGSPLHF

v_call: TRBV5-1
j_call: TRBJ2-3
cdr3_aa: CASSKTGLAGADTQYF

v_call: TRBV7-2
j_call: TRBJ2-3
cdr3_aa: CASSPGTGEDTQYF

v_call: TRBV6-5
j_call: TRBJ1-1
cdr3_aa: CASSANGTPYTIF

v_call: TRBV10-3
j_call: TRBJ2-5
cdr3_aa: CAISAGETQYF

v_call: TRBV6-5
j_call: TRBJ1-4
cdr3_aa: CASGRTTNEKLFF

v_call: TRBV7-3
j_call: TRBJ2-1
cdr3_aa: CASSSLGVKAGYNEQFF

v_call: TRBV7-8
j_call: TRBJ1-1
cdr3_aa: CASSLERDRRKNTEAFF

v_call: TRBV7-2
j_call: TRBJ2-3
cdr3_aa: CASSSGLGQGDTQYF

v_call: TRBV7-9
j_call: TRBJ2-1
cdr3_aa: CASGNDRGNYNEQFF

v_call: TRBV28
j_call: TRBJ2-1
cdr3_aa: CASRPGTPLGNEQFF

v_call: TRBV7-2
j_call: TRBJ1-2
cdr3_aa: CASSLSRLPNYGYTF

v_call: TRBV18
j_call: TRBJ2-7
cdr3_aa: CASSVGGGRDYEQYF

v_call: TRBV18
j_call: TRBJ2-5
cdr3_aa: CASSPGGSETQYF

v_call: TRBV30
j_call: TRBJ2-3
cdr3_aa: CAWSVLAGITDTQYF

v_call: TRBV19
j_call: TRBJ2-4
cdr3_aa: CASSSTGVKNIQYF

v_call: TRBV5-1
j_call: TRBJ1-1
cdr3_aa: CASSWTGLGNTEAFF

v_call: TRBV5-4
j_call: TRBJ2-5
cdr3_aa: CASSPQGGETQYF

v_call: TRBV11-3
j_call: TRBJ2-2
cdr3_aa: CASTASANTGELFF

v_call: TRBV5-4
j_call: TRBJ2-1
cdr3_aa: CASSPSEVSRVSYNEQFF

v_call: TRBV18
j_call: TRBJ2-7
cdr3_aa: CASSPGLAELYEQYF

v_call: TRBV27
j_call: TRBJ2-1
cdr3_aa: CASSPWGYGTSDNEQFF

v_call: TRBV29-1
j_call: TRBJ1-3
cdr3_aa: CSVRRGGNTIYF

v_call: TRBV19
j_call: TRBJ1-1
cdr3_aa: CASSINPRGEAFF

v_call: TRBV30
j_call: TRBJ1-5
cdr3_aa: CAWGSQGTEPQHF

v_call: TRBV30
j_call: TRBJ1-2
cdr3_aa: CAWRDGQVSSYTF

v_call: TRBV29-1
j_call: TRBJ2-2
cdr3_aa: CSAGTENTGELFF

v_call: TRBV5-4
j_call: TRBJ2-1
cdr3_aa: CASSAGTGNEQFF

v_call: TRBV4-2
j_call: TRBJ2-3
cdr3_aa: CASSEPFAGGKDTQYF

v_call: TRBV7-9
j_call: TRBJ1-1
cdr3_aa: CASSPQGREAFF

v_call: TRBV4-1
j_call: TRBJ2-1
cdr3_aa: CASSQDPPRAGGRNEQFF

v_call: TRBV7-8
j_call: TRBJ2-1
cdr3_aa: CASSLELAGYNEQFF

v_call: TRBV11-2
j_call: TRBJ2-3
cdr3_aa: CASSLETSGSADTQYF

v_call: TRBV30
j_call: TRBJ1-2
cdr3_aa: CAWRVRDRSPYGYTF

v_call: TRBV28
j_call: TRBJ2-3
cdr3_aa: CASSLLGADTQYF

v_call: TRBV4-1
j_call: TRBJ2-5
cdr3_aa: CASSQDRRREYQETQYF

v_call: TRBV7-9
j_call: TRBJ2-7
cdr3_aa: CASSPGQSKSYEQYF

v_call: TRBV18
j_call: TRBJ2-1
cdr3_aa: CASSLVAEPNEQFF